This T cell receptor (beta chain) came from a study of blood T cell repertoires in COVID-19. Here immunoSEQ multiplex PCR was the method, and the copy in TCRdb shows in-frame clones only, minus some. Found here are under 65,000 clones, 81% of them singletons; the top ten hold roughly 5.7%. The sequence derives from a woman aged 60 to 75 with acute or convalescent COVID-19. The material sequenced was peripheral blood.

The CDR3 bases are TGTGCCAGCAGCAAAGGGTCCCCGGGACTCCACTATGGCTACACCTTC. Translation gives CASSKGSPGLHYGYTF. V is TRBV21-1 and J is TRBJ1-2. TRBV21-1 has pseudogene status. The CDR3 extends over 16 amino acids.